What follows are 10 T cell receptor beta chains derived from one specimen sequenced in a study of T-cell memory formation after mild COVID-19. TCRdb reanalysed the 5' RACE reads using MiXCR and keeps one entry per CDR3 protein. This sample yields some 350,000 distinct CDR3 sequences, of which 15% to 20% are seen a single time; around 22% belongs to the top ten. Sequenced input: PBMCs or a T cell subset sorted from them (not recorded which). These receptor sequences come from a man aged 18-30 years who had mild COVID-19 (a few samples of this study predate the infection). Cell type and time point are not known.

This clonotype was observed many times. The chain recombines TRBV5-1 with TRBJ1-6, with a weak D call TRBD1 (6 bases). Germline V gene data show CDR1 as SGHRS and CDR2 as YFSETQ. CDR3 length: 15 amino acids. With 4 bases removed from V and 4 bases from J, the gap between germline ends came to 12 bases. This chain's CDR3 is CASSQGPGYNSPLHF. CDR3 in DNA: TGCGCCAGCAGCCAGGGGCCGGGGTATAATTCACCCCTCCACTTT.

This clonotype showed up just a few times. The rearrangement uses TRBV19 and TRBJ2-2; TRBD1 matches at 7 bases. CDR1 is LNHDA, CDR2 SQIVND, per germline (reference sequence). The CDR3 is 14 amino acids. Trimming took 8 bases from V and 2 from J; bases not matched to a gene: 5. In DNA form, the CDR3 reads TGTGCCAGTTGCCGGGACAGAAACACCGGGGAGCTGTTTTTT. Amino acid sequence: CASCRDRNTGELFF. The full variable domain, its missing parts supplied by reference TRBV19 and TRBJ2-2, is DGGITQSPKYLFRKEGQNVTLSCEQNLNHDAMYWYRQDPGQGLRLIYYSQIVNDFQKGDIAEGYSVSREKKESFPLTVTSAQKNPTAFYLCASCRDRNTGELFFGEGSRLTVL.

This clonotype showed up just a few times. The rearrangement joins TRBV2 to TRBJ2-1, with 13 bases fitting TRBD2. From germline, CDR1 is SNHLY and CDR2 FYNNEI. V was pared by 9 bases and J by 12 bases, with 17 bases of the junction left unmatched. CDR3 length: 16 residues. CDR3 region: CASTKRLAGGINSQFF. For the CDR3, the DNA is TGTGCCAGTACTAAGCGACTAGCGGGGGGCATTAATTCGCAGTTCTTC. The whole variable domain, filled in from reference TRBV2 and TRBJ2-1, reads EPEVTQTPSHQVTQMGQEVILRCVPISNHLYFYWYRQILGQKVEFLVSFYNNEISEKSEIFDDQFSVERPDGSNFTLKIRSTKLEDSAMYFCASTKRLAGGINSQFFGPGTRLTVL.

This clonotype occurred a few times. This sequence joins TRBV5-1 and TRBJ2-2, with D uncertain. Per germline, CDR1 SGHRS and CDR2 YFSETQ. V gave up 1 base and J gave up 6 bases, with 7 bases separating them. This CDR3 has 13 amino acids. The CDR3 sequence is CASSLSAAGELFF. The CDR3 DNA reads as TGCGCCAGCAGCTTGAGTGCAGCCGGGGAGCTGTTTTTT. Based on the CDR3 plus reference TRBV5-1 and TRBJ2-2, the full variable domain is KAGVTQTPRYLIKTRGQQVTLSCSPISGHRSVSWYQQTPGQGLQFLFEYFSETQRNKGNFPGRFSGRQFSNSRSEMNVSTLELGDSALYLCASSLSAAGELFFGEGSRLTVL.

The gene calls are TRBV9 and TRBJ2-4; D may be TRBD2 (6 bases). With 4 bases removed from V and 0 bases from J, the gap between germline ends came to 23 bases. The CDR3 consists of 19 residues. Germline V gene lookup returns CDR1 SGDLS and CDR2 YYNGEE. DNA for the CDR3: TGTGCCAGCAGCCCCCACCCGGGACTCACTAAACTAGCCAAAAACATTCAGTACTTC. Encoded protein: CASSPHPGLTKLAKNIQYF.

This clonotype was picked up many times. This chain joins TRBV6-5 and TRBJ1-2; 8 positions agree with TRBD1. From germline, CDR1 is MNHEY and CDR2 SVGAGI. The J segment lost 6 bases and the V segment lost 5 bases, leaving 8 bases of the junction unmatched. The CDR3 runs 14 residues. CDR3 in DNA: TGTGCCAGCAGTCTAGGACAGGGTTTAGATGGCTACACCTTC. Translating gives CASSLGQGLDGYTF.

This clonotype has a handful of counts. This chain links TRBV14 with TRBJ2-5; no reliable D call. CDR3 length: 16 residues. Germline values: CDR1 SGHDN, CDR2 FVKESK. Trimming removed 5 bases at V and 1 base at J, with 17 bases between. This CDR3 reads CASSLKDTALQETQYF. DNA for the CDR3: TGTGCCAGCAGCTTAAAAGACACGGCGCTCCAAGAGACCCAGTACTTC.

This clonotype turned up a few times. The CDR3 loop is CSARNPLGGNEQFF. The CDR3 DNA sequence: TGCAGTGCTAGGAACCCGTTAGGGGGCAATGAGCAGTTCTTC. V gene TRBV20-1 combines with J gene TRBJ2-1; possible D gene TRBD1, 6 bases. Germline loops: CDR1 DFQATT, CDR2 SNEGSKA (reference sequence). Trimming pared 3 bases from V and 6 bases from J, leaving 15 bases between. The CDR3 has 14 amino acids.

The chain has TRBV12-3 or TRBV12-4 and TRBJ1-5; D unresolved. The CDR3 has 14 residues. V was trimmed by 3 bases and J by 5 bases, leaving 11 bases between them. CDR3: CASSFGGTYQPQHF. The CDR3 DNA reads as TGTGCCAGCAGTTTTGGAGGCACCTATCAGCCCCAGCATTTT.

The chain uses TRBV15 and TRBJ2-5, with D possibly TRBD2 on 5 matching bases. Germline values: CDR1 LNHNV, CDR2 YYDKDF (reference sequence). Trimming pared 5 bases from V and 1 base from J, leaving 8 bases between. This CDR3 spans 13 amino acids. The DNA of the CDR3 is TGTGCCACCAGCGGAGGTACCCAAGAGACCCAGTACTTC. This translates into CATSGGTQETQYF. Using reference TRBV15 and TRBJ2-5 for the parts outside the CDR3, the full variable domain is DAMVIQNPRYQVTQFGKPVTLSCSQTLNHNVMYWYQQKSSQAPKLLFHYYDKDFNNEADTPDNFQSRRPNTSFCFLDIRSPGLGDTAMYLCATSGGTQETQYFGPGTRLLVL.